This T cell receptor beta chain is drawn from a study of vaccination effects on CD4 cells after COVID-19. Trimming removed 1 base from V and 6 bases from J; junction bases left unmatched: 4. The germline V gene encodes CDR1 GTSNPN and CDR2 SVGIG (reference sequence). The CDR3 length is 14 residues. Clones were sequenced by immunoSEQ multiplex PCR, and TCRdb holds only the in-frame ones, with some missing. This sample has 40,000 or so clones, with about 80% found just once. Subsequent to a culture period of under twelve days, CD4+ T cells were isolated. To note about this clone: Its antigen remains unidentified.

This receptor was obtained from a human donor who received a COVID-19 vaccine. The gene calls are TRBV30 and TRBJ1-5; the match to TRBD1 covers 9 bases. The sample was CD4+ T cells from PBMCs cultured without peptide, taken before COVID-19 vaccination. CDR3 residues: CAWSAGQGFQPQHF. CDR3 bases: TGTGCCTGGAGTGCGGGACAGGGTTTTCAGCCCCAGCATTTT.